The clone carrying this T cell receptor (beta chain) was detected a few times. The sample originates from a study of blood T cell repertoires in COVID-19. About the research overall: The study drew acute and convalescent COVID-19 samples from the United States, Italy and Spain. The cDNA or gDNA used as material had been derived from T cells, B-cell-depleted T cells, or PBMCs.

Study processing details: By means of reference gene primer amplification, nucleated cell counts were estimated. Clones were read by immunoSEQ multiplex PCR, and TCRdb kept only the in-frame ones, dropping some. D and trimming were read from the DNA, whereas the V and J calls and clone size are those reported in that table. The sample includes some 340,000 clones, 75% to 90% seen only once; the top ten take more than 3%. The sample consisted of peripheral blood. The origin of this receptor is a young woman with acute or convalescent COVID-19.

The chain's CDR3 is CASSLSSGQGASRGYTF. CDR3 nucleotide sequence: TGTGCCAGCAGTTTATCCTCGGGACAGGGGGCGTCCCGCGGCTACACCTTC. The V call is TRBV27, the J call TRBJ1-2; 12 bases are shared with TRBD1. V shed 0 bases and J 8 bases; nucleotides not matched to a gene: 10. CDR3 length: 17 residues. CDR1 is MNHEY, CDR2 SMNVEV, per germline (reference sequence).